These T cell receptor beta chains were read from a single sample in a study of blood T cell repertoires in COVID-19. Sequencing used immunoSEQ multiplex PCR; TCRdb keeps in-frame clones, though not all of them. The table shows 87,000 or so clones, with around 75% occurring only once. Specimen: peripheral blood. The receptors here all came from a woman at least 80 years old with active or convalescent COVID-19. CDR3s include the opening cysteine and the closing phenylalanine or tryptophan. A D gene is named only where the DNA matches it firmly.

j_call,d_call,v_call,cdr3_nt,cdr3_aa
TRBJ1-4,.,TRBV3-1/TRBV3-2,TGTGCCAGCAGCCAAGGCGAGGAAAAACTGTTTTTT,CASSQGEEKLFF
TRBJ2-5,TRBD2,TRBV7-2,TGTGCCAGCAGCCAGCCCCAGCGGGAGTTCCAAGAGACCCAGTACTTC,CASSQPQREFQETQYF
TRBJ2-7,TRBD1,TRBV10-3,TGTGCCATCAGTGCGGGACAGGGTTACGAGCAGTACTTC,CAISAGQGYEQYF
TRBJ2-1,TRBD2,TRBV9,TGTGCCAGCAGCGCGCCGACTAGCGGGAGGCCTAGCTCCTACAATGAGCAGTTCTTC,CASSAPTSGRPSSYNEQFF
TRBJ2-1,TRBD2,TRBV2,TGTGCCAGCAGTGGGAGTCGCGGGGGGAACAATGAGCAGTTCTTC,CASSGSRGGNNEQFF
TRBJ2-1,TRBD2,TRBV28,TGTGCCAGCAGGGTGGGACTAGCGGAGAGTGAGCAGTTCTTC,CASRVGLAESEQFF
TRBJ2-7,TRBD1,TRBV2,TGTGCCAGCAGTATACAGGGGGCGGTCTACGAGCAGTACTTC,CASSIQGAVYEQYF
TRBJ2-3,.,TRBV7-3,TGTGCCAGCAGCTTAGATCGGTTGTCAGATACGCAGTATTTT,CASSLDRLSDTQYF
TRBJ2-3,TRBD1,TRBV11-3,TGTGCCAGCAGCTCGACGACAGGGTCCCTCACAGATACGCAGTATTTT,CASSSTTGSLTDTQYF
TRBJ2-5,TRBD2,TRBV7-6,TGTGCCAGCAGCGTTAGCGGGGGGAAACAAGAGACCCAGTACTTC,CASSVSGGKQETQYF
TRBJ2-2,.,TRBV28,TGTGCCAGCAGGTTTTCTGTGAACACCGGGGAGCTGTTTTTT,CASRFSVNTGELFF
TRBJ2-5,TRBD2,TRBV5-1,TGCGCCAGCAGCTTGGGACTAGCGGGGGGGCCGGGGAACCAAGAGACCCAGTACTTC,CASSLGLAGGPGNQETQYF
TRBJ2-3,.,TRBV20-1,TGCAGTGCTAGTCCCCCGGGAGACTTGTCAGATACGCAGTATTTT,CSASPPGDLSDTQYF
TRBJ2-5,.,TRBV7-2,TGTGCCAGCAGCTTATCCAATGGCGGGGGCCCTTGGAAAGGGGAGACCCAGTACTTC,CASSLSNGGGPWKGETQYF
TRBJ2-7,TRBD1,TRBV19,TGTGCCAGTAGTGCTATTACCGGGACAGGGTCCGACGAGCAGTACTTC,CASSAITGTGSDEQYF
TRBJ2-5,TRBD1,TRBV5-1,TGCGCCAGCGGACCACAGGGGACAGCCGGAGAGACCCAGTACTTC,CASGPQGTAGETQYF
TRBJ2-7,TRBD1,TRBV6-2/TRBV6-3,TGTGCCAGCAGTTACTCGGGACAGGGGACCTACGAGCAGTACTTC,CASSYSGQGTYEQYF